Below, 31 T cell receptor beta chains from the same sample are listed, as sequenced in a study of T cell clonality in common variable immunodeficiency. Findings and limits, study-wide: In common variable immunodeficiency, TCR beta chains reportedly carried fewer deletions and N-nucleotide insertions.

Libraries were prepared by immunoSEQ multiplex PCR; TCRdb keeps only in-frame clonotypes and omits some of them. Its table records roughly 15,000 clones. These TCRs are of unknown antigen specificity. The sequenced sample consisted of peripheral blood mononuclear cells. The source is a human donor with common variable immunodeficiency.

This CDR3 is CASSPTGQGETQYF. The sequenced part of the CDR3 DNA is TGCGCCAGCAGCCCTACTGGACAGGGGGAGACC. The chain joins TRBV5-1 to TRBJ2-5, with 9 bases lining up with TRBD1. The read ends 3 residues early relative to the CDR3; the germline J gene fills the gap. This CDR3 spans 14 amino acids. Germline loops: CDR1 SGHRS, CDR2 YFSETQ. The V and J ends lost 4 bases and 5 bases, in that order; junction bases with no gene match: 6.

Note on this clone: The read stops 3 residues short of the end of the CDR3; the missing end is completed from the germline J gene. The gene calls are TRBV7-3 and TRBJ2-2; D is possibly TRBD2 (6 bases). Per the germline V gene, CDR1 is SGHTA and CDR2 is FQGTGA. V was clipped by 5 bases and J by 6 bases, with 10 bases between them. There are 13 residues in the CDR3. CDR3 in amino acids: CASSQTSPGELFF. CDR3 bases read: TGTGCCAGCAGCCAGACTAGTCCCGGGGAG.

As regards this clone: The read gets to within 3 residues of the CDR3 end, and the germline J gene fills in the rest. This sequence joins TRBV7-7 and TRBJ2-1; 7 bases match TRBD2. Trimming took 1 base from V and 9 from J; bases not matched to a gene: 6. Germline CDR1 is SSHAT and CDR2 is FNYEAQ (reference sequence). This CDR3 is built from 14 residues. This chain's CDR3 is CASSLVAGEGEQFF. The sequenced part of the CDR3 DNA is TGTGCCAGCAGCTTAGTGGCGGGAGAGGGTGAG.

With respect to this clone: The read ends 3 residues early relative to the CDR3; the germline J gene fills the gap. J is TRBJ2-2 and V is TRBV12-3 or TRBV12-4, with TRBD2 identical over 8 bases. The CDR3 runs to 13 residues. V shed 6 bases and J 3 bases; nucleotides not matched to a gene: 0. The DNA read from the CDR3 is TGTGCCAGCAGACTAGCGGACACCGGGGAG. Amino acid sequence: CASRLADTGE. The whole CDR3 sequence reads CASRLADTGELFF.

This clone is deemed medium-sized by its frequency. Read coverage stops 3 residues before the CDR3 terminus; the germline J gene supplies the remainder. This sequence joins TRBV5-1 and TRBJ2-4; 12 bases match TRBD2. The CDR3 runs to 15 residues. The V gene's germline CDR1 is SGHRS and CDR2 YFSETQ. CDR3: CASSPGLAGGVFQYF. Incomplete CDR3 DNA: TGCGCCAGCAGCCCGGGACTAGCGGGTGGGGTCTTT.

In the case of this clone: The read halts 3 residues ahead of the CDR3 end, with the missing end drawn from the germline J gene. The V call is TRBV11-3, the J call TRBJ2-5; weak D call: TRBD1 (6 bases). The germline V and J ends were trimmed by 1 base and 5 bases, with 14 bases remaining between them. This CDR3 is built from 15 residues. The germline gives CDR1 SGHNT, CDR2 YENEEA. The DNA read from the CDR3 is TGTGCCAGCAGCTTAGGTACAGGGCTGAAGGAGACC. Translation gives CASSLGTGLKET. The complete CDR3 protein is CASSLGTGLKETQYF.

As regards this clone: The CDR3 end is not reached by the read, which stops 3 residues before it; the germline J gene fills it in. The chain has TRBV2 and TRBJ2-3; 7 nucleotides align to TRBD2. Germline V gene sequence: CDR1 SNHLY, CDR2 FYNNEI. The V gene end was trimmed by 9 bases and the J gene end by 0 bases; junction bases not matched to a gene: 6. The CDR3 extends over 14 amino acids. This CDR3 is CARSGATSTDTQYF. CDR3 bases read: TGTGCCAGGAGCGGGGCCACTAGCACAGATACG. The variable domain in full, with the rest retrieved from reference TRBV2 and TRBJ2-3, is EPEVTQTPSHQVTQMGQEVILRCVPISNHLYFYWYRQILGQKVEFLVSFYNNEISEKSEIFDDQFSVERPDGSNFTLKIRSTKLEDSAMYFCARSGATSTDTQYFGPGTRLTVL.

Note on this clone: The CDR3 is cut off 3 residues early in the read; its end comes from the germline J gene. The chain joins TRBV7-2 to TRBJ2-5; no clear D gene. This CDR3 has 14 amino acids. CDR1 is SGHTA and CDR2 is FQGNSA in the germline V gene. The germline V and J ends were trimmed by 5 bases and 2 bases, with 12 bases remaining between them. The DNA read from the CDR3 is TGTGCCAGCAGCATCCGACACGCGCAAGAGACC. It translates to CASSIRHAQET. The complete CDR3 protein is CASSIRHAQETQYF.

In regard to this clone: The CDR3 end falls 3 residues outside the read, so it is completed with the germline J gene. V usage is TRBV18 and J usage is TRBJ2-7; D perhaps matches TRBD2 (5 bases). V was clipped by 6 bases and J by 5 bases, with 17 bases between them. CDR3 length: 14 amino acids. The germline V gene has CDR1 KGHSH and CDR2 LQKENI. CDR3 protein: CASSDSSATDEQYF. CDR3 DNA, as far as it was read: TGTGCCAGCTCGGACTCCTCTGCTACTGACGAG.

CDR3 region: CASSLTTSVNEQFF. CDR3 bases read: TGCGCCAGCAGCTTGACCACTAGTGTCAATGAG. The chain joins TRBV5-1 to TRBJ2-1; a possible D gene is TRBD2 (5 bases). The read is 3 residues too short to cover the CDR3 end, so that end is filled in from the germline J gene. Germline values: CDR1 SGHRS, CDR2 YFSETQ. The CDR3 is 14 residues long. Trimming stripped 1 base from V and 6 bases from J, with 11 bases between. Filled out from reference TRBV5-1 and TRBJ2-1, the complete variable domain reads KAGVTQTPRYLIKTRGQQVTLSCSPISGHRSVSWYQQTPGQGLQFLFEYFSETQRNKGNFPGRFSGRQFSNSRSEMNVSTLELGDSALYLCASSLTTSVNEQFFGPGTRLTVL.

As regards this clone: The read finishes 3 residues shy of the CDR3 end, and the germline J gene is used to complete it. This rearrangement joins TRBV19 to TRBJ1-1, with unresolved D. V lost 1 base, J lost 1 base, and 7 bases lay in between. Germline V gene data show CDR1 as LNHDA and CDR2 as SQIVND (reference sequence). The CDR3 runs 14 residues. CDR3 DNA (partial): TGTGCCAGTAGTATAGTACCGGGGAACACTGAA. It is translated as CASSIVPGNTE. The whole CDR3 reads CASSIVPGNTEAFF.

With respect to this clone: The read terminates 3 residues ahead of where the CDR3 ends, so the germline J gene completes it. The J gene is TRBJ1-1, the V gene TRBV19; D is uncertain. The CDR3 runs 15 residues. Germline CDR1 is LNHDA and CDR2 is SQIVND (reference sequence). Trimming cost V 7 bases and J 2 bases, with 17 bases left between them. CDR3: CASKRPPLGNTEAFF. The CDR3 DNA, read in part, is TGTGCCAGTAAGCGGCCTCCCCTCGGAAACACTGAA.

A remark on this clone: The CDR3 goes on 3 residues after the read ends, and that part is filled in from the germline J gene. J is TRBJ2-7 and V is TRBV7-3, with D tentatively TRBD1 (6 bases). The CDR3 is 15 amino acids. From germline, CDR1 is SGHTA and CDR2 FQGTGA. Trimming stripped 0 bases from V and 3 bases from J, with 12 bases between. The chain's CDR3 is CASSLTPGAGYEQYF. Partial CDR3 DNA: TGTGCCAGCAGCTTAACCCCAGGGGCGGGCTACGAG.

Points on this clone: The CDR3 end lies 3 residues beyond the end of the read and is filled in from the germline J gene. The J gene is TRBJ1-2, the V gene TRBV2; D ambiguous. V lost 0 bases and J 5 bases, leaving 16 bases between the germline ends. CDR1 is SNHLY, CDR2 FYNNEI, per germline. The CDR3 has 16 residues. CDR3 DNA, as far as it was read: TGTGCCAGCAGTGAAGCGGGAACCGGACTTCGGTATGGC. This sequence encodes CASSEAGTGLRYG. The CDR3 as a whole reads CASSEAGTGLRYGYTF.

Points on this clone: The read comes to an end 3 residues before the CDR3 does, leaving the germline J gene to fill in the end. V and J are TRBV29-1 and TRBJ1-4; D is ambiguous. Germline CDR1 is SQVTM and CDR2 is ANQGSEA. V was clipped by 4 bases and J by 5 bases, with 8 bases between them. The CDR3 extends over 12 amino acids. CDR3 amino acids: CSVGRSNEKLFF. The sequenced CDR3 bases are TGCAGCGTTGGCAGGTCCAATGAAAAA.

By frequency, this clone registers medium-sized. Coverage ceases 3 residues before the CDR3 finishes, and the germline J gene fills in the end. The chain couples TRBV29-1 to TRBJ1-1; tentatively, D is TRBD1 (6 bases). Germline V gene sequence: CDR1 SQVTM, CDR2 ANQGSEA. The CDR3 is 21 residues long. V was shortened by 3 bases and J by 4 bases, with 36 bases between the two germline ends. The CDR3 sequence: CSVEGDIESRDRSRAGTEAFF. The CDR3 DNA, read in part, is TGCAGCGTTGAGGGGGACATCGAGTCGAGGGATCGAAGTCGGGCGGGCACTGAA.

As regards this clone: The read terminates 3 residues ahead of where the CDR3 ends, so the germline J gene completes it. This chain joins TRBV19 and TRBJ1-3; perhaps TRBD1 as D (6 bases). Germline V lookup: CDR1 LNHDA, CDR2 SQIVND (reference sequence). The CDR3 loop spans 15 amino acids. V lost 6 bases and J lost 4, with 16 bases in between. Incomplete CDR3 DNA: TGTGCCAGTAGCCTTTGGGGACAACCAGGAAACACC. Its translation: CASSLWGQPGNT. The whole CDR3 protein is CASSLWGQPGNTIYF.

In the case of this clone: The missing CDR3 end, 3 residues past where the read stops, is filled in from the germline J gene. The J gene is TRBJ2-3, the V gene TRBV30; 10 bases align to TRBD1. This CDR3 is 15 amino acids long. Looked up from germline, CDR1 is GTSNPN and CDR2 is SVGIG (reference sequence). V lost 4 bases, J lost 2 bases, and 6 bases stayed unmatched. The CDR3 DNA, read in part, is TGTGCCTGGAATGACGGGACAGGGGACACAGATACG. Protein: CAWNDGTGDTDT. The whole CDR3 region reads CAWNDGTGDTDTQYF. Combining the CDR3 with reference TRBV30 and TRBJ2-3 gives the whole variable domain SQTIHQWPATLVQPVGSPLSLECTVEGTSNPNLYWYRQAAGRGLQLLFYSVGIGQISSEVPQNLSASRPQDRQFILSSKKLLLSDSGFYLCAWNDGTGDTDTQYFGPGTRLTVL.

As for this clone: The read finishes 3 residues shy of the CDR3 end, and the germline J gene is used to complete it. The V and J genes are TRBV6-2 or TRBV6-3 and TRBJ2-5, with 9 nucleotides matching TRBD1. The CDR3 is 17 residues long. After removal of 4 bases from V and 4 bases from J, the junction contained 13 bases not matched to a gene. Germline assignment: CDR1 MNHEY and CDR2 SVGEGT. The chain's CDR3 is CASSSRTGDEIGETQYF. The sequenced part of the CDR3 DNA is TGTGCCAGCAGTTCCAGGACAGGGGACGAAATCGGAGAGACC.

Of note for this clone: The read terminates 3 residues ahead of where the CDR3 ends, so the germline J gene completes it. Other DNA sequences from this sample encode an identical CDR3 as well. The chain joins TRBV19 to TRBJ2-5; 7 nucleotides match TRBD2. Trimming at V came to 4 bases and at J to 1 base, leaving 6 bases not matched to a gene. This CDR3 spans 15 amino acids. Per the germline V gene, CDR1 is LNHDA and CDR2 is SQIVND (reference sequence). The CDR3 bases that were read are TGTGCCAGTAGTACGGGGGGAGGCCTCCAAGAGACC. It encodes CASSTGGGLQET. The entire CDR3 is CASSTGGGLQETQYF.

On this clone: The read halts 3 residues ahead of the CDR3 end, with the missing end drawn from the germline J gene. V is TRBV20-1 and J is TRBJ2-3, with 7 bases lining up with TRBD2. This CDR3 contains 17 residues. The trim removed 3 bases at V and 4 bases at J, leaving 16 bases unmatched. Germline assignment: CDR1 DFQATT and CDR2 SNEGSKA (reference sequence). The sequenced CDR3 bases are TGCAGTGCTAGGGGTTTTAGTGGGCGGGAGAGTGCAGATACG. Translated: CSARGFSGRESADT. The entire CDR3 protein reads CSARGFSGRESADTQYF.

For this clone: The missing CDR3 end, 3 residues past where the read stops, is filled in from the germline J gene. The chain combines TRBV30 with TRBJ2-5, with D possibly TRBD1 on 6 matching bases. The CDR3 loop spans 11 amino acids. Per germline, CDR1 GTSNPN and CDR2 SVGIG (reference sequence). V lost 8 bases, J lost 4 bases, and 11 bases lay in between. The CDR3 DNA, read in part, is TGTGCCCAGGGGTTGGGAGAGACC. Translated: CAQGLGET. The CDR3 in full is CAQGLGETQYF.

On this clone: Read coverage stops 3 residues before the CDR3 terminus; the germline J gene supplies the remainder. The chain has TRBV7-3 and TRBJ2-1; TRBD2 matches 9 bases. V trimming: 2 bases; J trimming: 4 bases; junction bases outside the gene matches: 6. This CDR3 comprises 16 residues. Germline CDR1 is SGHTA and CDR2 is FQGTGA. Partial CDR3 DNA: TGTGCCAGCAGCTTACCCCTAGCGGGAATATACAATGAG. This encodes CASSLPLAGIYNE. The full CDR3 reads CASSLPLAGIYNEQFF.

Here the CDR3 reads CASSPRQGWDEQFF. CDR3 DNA, as far as it was read: TGTGCCAGCTCACCACGACAGGGTTGGGATGAG. The chain recombines TRBV18 with TRBJ2-1; 7 positions agree with TRBD1. The read gets to within 3 residues of the CDR3 end, and the germline J gene fills in the rest. CDR1 is KGHSH and CDR2 is LQKENI in the germline V gene. This CDR3 has 14 residues. Trimming removed 1 base from V and 8 bases from J; junction bases left unmatched: 5.

A note on this clone: Read sequence stops 3 residues before the CDR3 end, and the germline J gene provides the missing end. J is TRBJ1-2 and V is TRBV4-1, with D uncertain. The V gene's germline CDR1 is MGHRA and CDR2 YSYEKL. The CDR3 is 13 amino acids. This chain's CDR3 is CASSQEEGYGYTF. The covered CDR3 bases are TGCGCCAGCAGCCAAGAAGAAGGGTACGGC.

In the case of this clone: With the read ending 3 residues before the CDR3 end, the germline J gene is used to fill in that end. The rearrangement links TRBV7-9 to TRBJ1-4, with TRBD1 as a possible D gene (5 bases). Germline lookup yields CDR1 SEHNR and CDR2 FQNEAQ (reference sequence). The CDR3 consists of 15 residues. With 2 bases removed from V and 8 bases from J, the gap between germline ends came to 15 bases. CDR3 protein: CASSLLWEGKEKLFF. The CDR3 bases that were read are TGTGCCAGCAGCTTATTGTGGGAGGGGAAGGAAAAA.

Frequency places this clone as medium-sized. Read sequence stops 3 residues before the CDR3 end, and the germline J gene provides the missing end. The chain links TRBV18 to TRBJ2-2; no definite D call. Germline CDR1 KGHSH, CDR2 LQKENI. This CDR3 has 17 residues. Trimming pared 0 bases from V and 1 base from J, leaving 12 bases between. The CDR3 region is CASSPPPEAGNTGELFF. The covered CDR3 bases are TGTGCCAGCTCACCACCCCCCGAGGCAGGGAACACCGGGGAG.

Remarks on this clone: The read terminates 3 residues before the CDR3 end, so the remaining end is supplied by the germline J gene. The rearrangement uses TRBV10-1 and TRBJ2-2; no reliable D call. Germline CDR1 WNHNN, CDR2 SYGVQD (reference sequence). V was clipped by 4 bases and J by 6 bases, with 12 bases between them. The CDR3 totals 14 residues. The CDR3 sequence: CASSGERVSGELFF. CDR3 DNA, as far as it was read: TGCGCCAGCAGTGGCGAAAGGGTGTCCGGGGAG.

Note on this clone: The read comes to an end 3 residues before the CDR3 does, leaving the germline J gene to fill in the end. V and J are TRBV28 and TRBJ2-7; TRBD2 agrees at 8 bases. The germline CDR1 and CDR2 sequences are MDHEN and SYDVKM. The CDR3 totals 13 residues. V was clipped by 6 bases and J by 1 base; unmatched bases: 2. CDR3 loop: CASRLAGSYEQYF. The covered CDR3 bases are TGTGCCAGCAGATTAGCGGGATCCTACGAG.

Considering frequency, this clone is medium-sized. Read coverage stops 3 residues before the CDR3 terminus; the germline J gene supplies the remainder. This chain joins TRBV7-3 and TRBJ1-2; 8 bases align to TRBD1. The germline V gene has CDR1 SGHTA and CDR2 FQGTGA. The CDR3 has 13 residues. Trimming at V came to 3 bases and at J to 6 bases, leaving 3 bases not matched to a gene. CDR3 DNA, as far as it was read: TGTGCCAGCAGCTTCGGACAGGGCGATGGC. It specifies CASSFGQGDG. The entire CDR3 sequence reads CASSFGQGDGYTF.

With regard to this clone: Read coverage stops 3 residues before the CDR3 terminus; the germline J gene supplies the remainder. The chain recombines TRBV19 with TRBJ2-7; no clear D. Germline loops: CDR1 LNHDA, CDR2 SQIVND (reference sequence). V was shortened by 2 bases and J by 6 bases, with 14 bases between the two germline ends. This CDR3 is built from 14 residues. This CDR3 is CASSIKAGWLEQYF. The sequenced CDR3 bases are TGTGCCAGTAGTATAAAGGCAGGATGGCTCGAG. The full variable domain, completed using reference TRBV19 and TRBJ2-7, is DGGITQSPKYLFRKEGQNVTLSCEQNLNHDAMYWYRQDPGQGLRLIYYSQIVNDFQKGDIAEGYSVSREKKESFPLTVTSAQKNPTAFYLCASSIKAGWLEQYFGPGTRLTVT.